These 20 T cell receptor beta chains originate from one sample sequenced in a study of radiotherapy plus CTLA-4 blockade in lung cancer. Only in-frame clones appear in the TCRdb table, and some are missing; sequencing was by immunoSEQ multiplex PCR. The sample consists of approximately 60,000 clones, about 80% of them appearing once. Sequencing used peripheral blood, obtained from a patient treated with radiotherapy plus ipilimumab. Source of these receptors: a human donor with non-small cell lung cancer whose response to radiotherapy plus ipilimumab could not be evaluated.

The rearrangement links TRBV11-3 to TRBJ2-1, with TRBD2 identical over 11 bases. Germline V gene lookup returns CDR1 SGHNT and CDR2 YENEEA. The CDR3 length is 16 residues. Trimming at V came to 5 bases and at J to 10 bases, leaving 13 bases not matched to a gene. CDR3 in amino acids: CASSPSPASGGREQFF. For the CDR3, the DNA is TGTGCCAGCAGCCCGTCTCCGGCTAGCGGGGGGCGGGAGCAGTTCTTC.

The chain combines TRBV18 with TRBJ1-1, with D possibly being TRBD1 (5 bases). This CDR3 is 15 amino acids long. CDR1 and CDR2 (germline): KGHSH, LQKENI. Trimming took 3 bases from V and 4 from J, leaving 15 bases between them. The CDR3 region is CASSPAVGGVTEAFF. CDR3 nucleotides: TGTGCCAGCTCACCGGCCGTCGGGGGTGTCACTGAAGCTTTCTTT.

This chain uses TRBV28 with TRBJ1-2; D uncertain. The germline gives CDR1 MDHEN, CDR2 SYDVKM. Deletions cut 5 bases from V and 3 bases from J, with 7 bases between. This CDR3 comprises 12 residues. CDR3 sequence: CASSPEYYGYTF. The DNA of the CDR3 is TGTGCCAGCAGTCCTGAGTACTATGGCTACACCTTC.

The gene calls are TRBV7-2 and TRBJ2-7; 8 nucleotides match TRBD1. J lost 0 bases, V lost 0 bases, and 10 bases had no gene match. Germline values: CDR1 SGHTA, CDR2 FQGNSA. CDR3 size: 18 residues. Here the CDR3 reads CASSLAGGSTGGSYEQYF. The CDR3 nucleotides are TGTGCCAGCAGCTTAGCTGGGGGGAGCACAGGGGGCTCCTACGAGCAGTACTTC.

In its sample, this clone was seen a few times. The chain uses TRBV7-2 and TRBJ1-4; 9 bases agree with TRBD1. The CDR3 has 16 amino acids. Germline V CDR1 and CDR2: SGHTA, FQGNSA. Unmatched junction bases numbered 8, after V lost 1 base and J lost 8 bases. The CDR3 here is CASSLGPGQGAEKLFF. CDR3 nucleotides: TGTGCCAGCAGCTTAGGCCCGGGACAGGGCGCAGAAAAACTGTTTTTT.

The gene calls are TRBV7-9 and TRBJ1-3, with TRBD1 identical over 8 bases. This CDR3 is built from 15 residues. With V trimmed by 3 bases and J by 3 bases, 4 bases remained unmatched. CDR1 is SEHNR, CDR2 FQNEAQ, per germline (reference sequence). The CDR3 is CASSFGQGRGNTIYF. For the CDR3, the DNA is TGTGCCAGCAGCTTTGGACAGGGTCGTGGAAACACCATATATTTT.

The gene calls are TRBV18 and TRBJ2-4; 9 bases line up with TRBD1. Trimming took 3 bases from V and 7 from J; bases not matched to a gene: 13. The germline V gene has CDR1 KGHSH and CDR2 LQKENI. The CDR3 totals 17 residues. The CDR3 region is CASSPTADRGAQNIQYF. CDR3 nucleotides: TGTGCCAGCTCACCCACCGCGGACAGGGGCGCACAGAACATTCAGTACTTC.

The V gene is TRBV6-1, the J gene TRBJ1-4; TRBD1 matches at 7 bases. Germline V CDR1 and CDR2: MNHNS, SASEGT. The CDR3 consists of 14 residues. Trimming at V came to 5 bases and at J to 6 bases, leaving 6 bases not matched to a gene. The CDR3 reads CASSQQGFYEKLFF. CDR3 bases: TGTGCCAGCAGTCAACAGGGGTTTTATGAAAAACTGTTTTTT.

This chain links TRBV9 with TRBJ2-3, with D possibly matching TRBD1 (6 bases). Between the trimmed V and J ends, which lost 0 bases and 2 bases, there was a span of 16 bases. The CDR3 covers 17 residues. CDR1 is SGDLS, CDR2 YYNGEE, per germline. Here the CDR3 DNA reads TGTGCCAGCAGCGTAGGTCTCCTGGGGGCATTCACAGATACGCAGTATTTT. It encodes CASSVGLLGAFTDTQYF.

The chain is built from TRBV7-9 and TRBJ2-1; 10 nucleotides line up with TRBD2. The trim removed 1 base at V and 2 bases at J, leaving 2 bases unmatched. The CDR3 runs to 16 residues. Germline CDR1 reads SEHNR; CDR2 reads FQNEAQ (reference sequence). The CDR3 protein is CASSLGLAGAYNEQFF. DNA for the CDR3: TGTGCCAGCAGCTTAGGGCTAGCGGGAGCCTACAATGAGCAGTTCTTC.

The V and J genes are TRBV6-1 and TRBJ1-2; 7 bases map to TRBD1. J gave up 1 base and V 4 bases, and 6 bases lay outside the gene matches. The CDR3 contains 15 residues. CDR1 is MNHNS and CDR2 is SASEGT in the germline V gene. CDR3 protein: CASSVEGTVNYGYTF. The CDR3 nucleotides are TGTGCCAGCAGTGTAGAAGGGACAGTTAACTATGGCTACACCTTC.

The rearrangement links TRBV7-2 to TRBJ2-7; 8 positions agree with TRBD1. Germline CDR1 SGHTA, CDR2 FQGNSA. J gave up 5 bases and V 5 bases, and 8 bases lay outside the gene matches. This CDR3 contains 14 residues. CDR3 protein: CASSPGQGIHEQYF. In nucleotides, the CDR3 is TGTGCCAGCAGCCCTGGACAGGGTATCCACGAGCAGTACTTC.

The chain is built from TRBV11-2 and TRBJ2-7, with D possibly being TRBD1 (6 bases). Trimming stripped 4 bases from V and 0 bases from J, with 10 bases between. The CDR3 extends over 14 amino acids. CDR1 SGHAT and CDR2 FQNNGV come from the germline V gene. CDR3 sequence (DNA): TGTGCCAGCAGCTCAGGACAGTTCTCCTACGAGCAGTACTTC. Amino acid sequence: CASSSGQFSYEQYF.

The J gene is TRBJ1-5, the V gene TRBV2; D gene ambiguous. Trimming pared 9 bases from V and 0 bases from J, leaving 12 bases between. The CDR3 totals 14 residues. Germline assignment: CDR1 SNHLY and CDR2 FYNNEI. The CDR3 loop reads CASVGENSNQPQHF. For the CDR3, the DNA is TGTGCCAGTGTCGGGGAAAATAGCAATCAGCCCCAGCATTTT.

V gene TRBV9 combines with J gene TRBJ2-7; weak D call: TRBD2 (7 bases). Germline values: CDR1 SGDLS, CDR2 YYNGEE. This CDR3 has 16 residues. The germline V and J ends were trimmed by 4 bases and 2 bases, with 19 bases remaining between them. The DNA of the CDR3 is TGTGCCAGCAGCACCGACCGGGGGGCCCGCCCCTACGAGCAGTACTTC. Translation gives CASSTDRGARPYEQYF.

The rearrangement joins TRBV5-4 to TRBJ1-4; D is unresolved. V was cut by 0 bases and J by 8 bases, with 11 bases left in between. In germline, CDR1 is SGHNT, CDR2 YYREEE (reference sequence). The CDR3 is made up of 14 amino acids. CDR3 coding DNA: TGTGCCAGCAGCTTGGGTGGTTACAGCGAAAAACTGTTTTTT. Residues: CASSLGGYSEKLFF.

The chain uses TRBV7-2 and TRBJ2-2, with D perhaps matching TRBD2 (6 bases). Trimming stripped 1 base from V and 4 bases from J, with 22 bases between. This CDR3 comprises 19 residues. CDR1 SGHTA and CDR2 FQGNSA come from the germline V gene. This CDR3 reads CASSLEGPTGVRSTGELFF. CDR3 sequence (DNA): TGTGCCAGCAGCTTAGAAGGCCCGACGGGAGTAAGAAGCACCGGGGAGCTGTTTTTT.

The CDR3 here is CASSSGQGGKLFF. The CDR3 DNA reads as TGTGCCAGCAGCTCCGGACAGGGAGGAAAACTGTTTTTT. This chain uses TRBV7-2 with TRBJ1-4; 8 nucleotides line up with TRBD1. With V trimmed by 4 bases and J by 10 bases, 5 bases remained unmatched. The CDR3 runs 13 residues. Germline CDR1 and CDR2: SGHTA and FQGNSA.

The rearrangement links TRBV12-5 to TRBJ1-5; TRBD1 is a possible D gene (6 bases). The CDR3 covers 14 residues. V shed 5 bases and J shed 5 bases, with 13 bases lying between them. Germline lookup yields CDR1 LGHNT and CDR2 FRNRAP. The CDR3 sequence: CASGVTGSYQPQHF. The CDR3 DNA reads TGTGCTAGTGGTGTAACAGGGTCCTATCAGCCCCAGCATTTT.

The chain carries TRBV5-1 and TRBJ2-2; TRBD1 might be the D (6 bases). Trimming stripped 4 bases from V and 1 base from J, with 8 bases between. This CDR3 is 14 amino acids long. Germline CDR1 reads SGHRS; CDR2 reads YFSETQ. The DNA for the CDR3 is TGCGCCAGCAGCGAACAGGGGAACACCGGGGAGCTGTTTTTT. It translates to CASSEQGNTGELFF. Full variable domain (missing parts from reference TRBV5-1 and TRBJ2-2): KAGVTQTPRYLIKTRGQQVTLSCSPISGHRSVSWYQQTPGQGLQFLFEYFSETQRNKGNFPGRFSGRQFSNSRSEMNVSTLELGDSALYLCASSEQGNTGELFFGEGSRLTVL.